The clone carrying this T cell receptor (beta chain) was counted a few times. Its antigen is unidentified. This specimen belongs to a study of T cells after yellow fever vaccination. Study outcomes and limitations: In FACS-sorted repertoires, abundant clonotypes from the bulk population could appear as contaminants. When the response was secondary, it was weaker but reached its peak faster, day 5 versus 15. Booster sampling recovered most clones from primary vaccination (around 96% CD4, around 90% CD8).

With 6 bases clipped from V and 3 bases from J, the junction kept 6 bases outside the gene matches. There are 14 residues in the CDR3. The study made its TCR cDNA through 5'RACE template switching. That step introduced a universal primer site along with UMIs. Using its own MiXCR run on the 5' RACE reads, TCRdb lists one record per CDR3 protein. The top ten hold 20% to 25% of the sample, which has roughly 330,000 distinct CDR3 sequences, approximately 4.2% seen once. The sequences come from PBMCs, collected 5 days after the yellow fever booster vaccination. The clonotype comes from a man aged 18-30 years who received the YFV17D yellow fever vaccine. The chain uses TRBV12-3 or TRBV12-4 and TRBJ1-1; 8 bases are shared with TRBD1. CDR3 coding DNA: TGTGCCAGCAGAAGGACAGGGAAGGACACTGAAGCTTTCTTT. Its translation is CASRRTGKDTEAFF.